This T cell receptor beta chain was obtained from a study of shared clonotypes between healthy human individuals. Turning to the study itself: CD8 memory received one plate per donor, CD8 naive two, CD4 memory three and CD4 naive three. Study results and caveats: Larger estimated richness was generally recorded for naive subsets relative to memory subsets. An effect of sequencing depth on clonotype sharing among donors was expected.

The table came from immunoSEQ multiplex PCR; TCRdb's copy has only in-frame clones and leaves some out. The sample includes about 2 million clones, about 95% seen only once; the top ten take 0.85% to 1.3%. Note on this clone: What it recognizes is unknown.

CD45RO-negative cells were positively selected for CCR7, leaving out terminally differentiated effector memory CD45RA+ cells. Germline V gene lookup returns CDR1 SGHNT and CDR2 YYREEE (reference sequence). V lost 3 bases and J 2 bases, leaving 15 bases between the germline ends. This CDR3 is built from 15 residues. The source of this sequence is a man aged 18-30 years in good health. J is TRBJ2-7 and V is TRBV5-4; D may be TRBD1 or TRBD2 (5 bases each). The material sequenced was naive CD8+ T cells sorted from blood. The CDR3, as DNA: TGTGCCAGCAGCTACGGGACGGCAGCTACCTACGAGCAGTACTTC. This codes for CASSYGTAATYEQYF.